The clone carrying this T cell receptor beta chain occurred a few times. Antigen specificity is unknown. These data are taken from a study of CD8 T cells in ankylosing spondylitis. Study-level points and caveats: A TCR beta motif of roughly eight highly homologous variants appeared characteristic of ankylosing spondylitis blood.

The germline gives CDR1 DFQATT, CDR2 SNEGSKA (reference sequence). Trimming left V 5 bases short and J 2 bases short, with 13 bases between. This CDR3 has 14 residues. Quantitative barcoded 5'-RACE was used to prepare TCR beta libraries. One entry per CDR3 protein results from TCRdb running MiXCR on the 5' RACE reads. The repertoire includes around 890,000 distinct CDR3 sequences, about 11% of them detected once, and just over 0.5% sits in the top ten. This chain links TRBV20-1 with TRBJ2-1, with D possibly matching TRBD1 (6 bases). This sequence originates from a male donor with ankylosing spondylitis. The sequenced sample was blood, either unsorted or a sorted T cell fraction (not recorded which). The DNA for the CDR3 is TGCAGTGCTGACAGGATCTGGGCCTACAATGAGCAGTTCTTC. Protein sequence: CSADRIWAYNEQFF.